This is a list of T cell receptor beta chains from one sample in a study of T cell clones after liver transplantation. Measured with immunoSEQ multiplex PCR; TCRdb has only the in-frame clones, and not every one. This table holds over 100,000 clones, 75% to 85% found once. Here the sequenced sample was CD4+ T cells from blood, taken before liver transplant. The receptor set was obtained from a human donor who received a liver transplant. Both conserved end residues are part of each CDR3. D genes are given only for firm matches. Size is omitted from some rows. Given values are once, few, many or a class for expanded clones.

>NA|TRBJ2-1|NA|TRBV30
TGTGCCTGTCAGCTTAATCATGAGCAGTTCTTC
CACQLNHEQFF
>NA|TRBJ2-5|NA|TRBV7-6
TGTGCCAGCAGCCCATTTACGACCTTCCAAGAGACCCAGTACTTC
CASSPFTTFQETQYF
>NA|TRBJ1-1|NA|TRBV7-8
TGTGCCAGCAGCCTAGGACTGAGGAACACTGAAGCTTTCTTT
CASSLGLRNTEAFF
>few|TRBJ1-1|NA|TRBV5-1
TGCGCCAGCAGCTTGGATAGGTATACTGAAGCTTTCTTT
CASSLDRYTEAFF
>NA|TRBJ2-2|TRBD2|TRBV7-2
TGTGCCAGCAGTCCAAACCTCCTAGCGGGAAGGACCGGGGAGCTGTTTTTT
CASSPNLLAGRTGELFF
>NA|TRBJ2-3|NA|TRBV9
TGTGCCAGCAGCGCCTCCAGCGGTGCCCTCTTGGATACGCAGTATTTT
CASSASSGALLDTQYF
>NA|TRBJ1-1|TRBD1|TRBV9
TGTGCCAGCAGCGAGAGAGGGGACAGGGGATCGAACACTGAAGCTTTCTTT
CASSERGDRGSNTEAFF
>NA|TRBJ2-5|NA|TRBV14
TGTGCCAGCAGCGCCAACCTTCAAGAGACCCAGTACTTC
CASSANLQETQYF
>NA|TRBJ2-1|NA|TRBV7-2
TGTGCCAGTACATTAGTCGACAGGAAAGTCGCACATGAGCAGTTCTTC
CASTLVDRKVAHEQFF
>NA|TRBJ1-1|NA|TRBV5-6
TGTGCCAGCAGCTTTACAAGGAACACTGAAGCTTTCTTT
CASSFTRNTEAFF
>NA|TRBJ1-5|NA|TRBV7-9
TGTGCCAGCAGCTTAGGGGGCCAACAGCCCCAGCATTTT
CASSLGGQQPQHF
>NA|TRBJ2-5|TRBD1|TRBV9
TGTGCCAGCAGCGAGAGAGGCGAGGCAGGGGGCGACCAGTACTTC
CASSERGEAGGDQYF
>NA|TRBJ1-2|NA|TRBV5-4
TGTGCCAGCAGCCAATTACAGATCTCTAACTATGGCTACACCTTC
CASSQLQISNYGYTF
>NA|TRBJ1-2|NA|TRBV6-5
TGTGCCAGCAGCCAGTTGTCAGGGGCTCTGTTTGGCTACACCTTC
CASSQLSGALFGYTF
>once|TRBJ1-1|NA|TRBV2
TGTGCCAGCAGTGGGGAGGGGCACACTGAAGCTTTCTTT
CASSGEGHTEAFF
>once|TRBJ2-2|NA|TRBV7-8
TGTGCCAGCAGGCAAAAGGCGCAGGGAGTGGGGGAGCTGTTTTTT
CASRQKAQGVGELFF